The 2 T cell receptor beta chains listed next were all sequenced from one sample in a study of cytomegalovirus exposure and HLA in healthy donors. PCR was performed using 60 Vbeta and 13 Jbeta primers. The repertoire was sequenced with immunoSEQ multiplex PCR; TCRdb's copy has only in-frame clones and lacks some. The sample has approximately 140,000 clones, nearly 80% seen once; the top ten hold 4.5% to 6.5%. Sequencing used PBMCs. Receptors were obtained from a male donor in good health and CMV-seronegative.

The rearrangement links TRBV4-3 to TRBJ2-7, with D possibly being TRBD1 (6 bases). This CDR3 is 15 amino acids long. CDR1 is LGHNA and CDR2 is YSLEER in the germline V gene. V was clipped by 0 bases and J by 3 bases, with 12 bases between them. CDR3 sequence: CASSQDLRRGYEQYF. The CDR3 nucleotides are TGCGCCAGCAGCCAAGATCTCCGCAGGGGCTACGAGCAGTACTTC.

The V and J genes are TRBV5-1 and TRBJ1-2; perhaps TRBD1 as D (6 bases). Trimming took 2 bases from V and 2 from J, leaving 13 bases between them. CDR1 and CDR2 (germline): SGHRS, YFSETQ. The CDR3 is 15 amino acids. CDR3 sequence (DNA): TGCGCCAGCAGCTTCGGTCAAACAGGGAACTATGGCTACACCTTC. Translated, it gives CASSFGQTGNYGYTF.